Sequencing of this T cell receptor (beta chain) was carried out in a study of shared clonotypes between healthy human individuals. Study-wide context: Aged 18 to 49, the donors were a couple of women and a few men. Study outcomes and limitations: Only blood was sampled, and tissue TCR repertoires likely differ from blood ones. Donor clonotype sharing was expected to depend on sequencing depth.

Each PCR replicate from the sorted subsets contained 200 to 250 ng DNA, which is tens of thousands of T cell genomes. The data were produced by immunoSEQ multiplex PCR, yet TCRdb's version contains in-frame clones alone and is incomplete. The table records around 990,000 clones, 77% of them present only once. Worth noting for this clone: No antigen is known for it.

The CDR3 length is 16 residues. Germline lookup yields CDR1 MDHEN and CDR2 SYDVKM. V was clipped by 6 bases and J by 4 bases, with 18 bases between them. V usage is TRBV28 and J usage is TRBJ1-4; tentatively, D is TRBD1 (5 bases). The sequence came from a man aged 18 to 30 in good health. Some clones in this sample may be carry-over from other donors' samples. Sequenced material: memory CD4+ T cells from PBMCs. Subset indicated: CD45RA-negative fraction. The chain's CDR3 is CASRRGTEGVNEKLFF. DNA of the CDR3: TGTGCCAGCAGACGTGGGACGGAGGGTGTTAATGAAAAACTGTTTTTT.